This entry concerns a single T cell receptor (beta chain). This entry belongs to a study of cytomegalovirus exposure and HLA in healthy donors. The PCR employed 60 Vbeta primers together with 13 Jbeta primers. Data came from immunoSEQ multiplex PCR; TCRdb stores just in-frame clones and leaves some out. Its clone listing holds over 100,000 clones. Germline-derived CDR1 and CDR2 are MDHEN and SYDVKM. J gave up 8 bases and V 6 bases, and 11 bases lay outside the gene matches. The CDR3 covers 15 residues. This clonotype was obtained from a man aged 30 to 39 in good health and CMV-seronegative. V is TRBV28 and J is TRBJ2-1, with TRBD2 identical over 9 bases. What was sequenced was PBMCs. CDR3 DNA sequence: TGTGCCAGCAGCCCCTCTGCGGGGGGGCCACATGAGCAGTTCTTC. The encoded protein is CASSPSAGGPHEQFF.